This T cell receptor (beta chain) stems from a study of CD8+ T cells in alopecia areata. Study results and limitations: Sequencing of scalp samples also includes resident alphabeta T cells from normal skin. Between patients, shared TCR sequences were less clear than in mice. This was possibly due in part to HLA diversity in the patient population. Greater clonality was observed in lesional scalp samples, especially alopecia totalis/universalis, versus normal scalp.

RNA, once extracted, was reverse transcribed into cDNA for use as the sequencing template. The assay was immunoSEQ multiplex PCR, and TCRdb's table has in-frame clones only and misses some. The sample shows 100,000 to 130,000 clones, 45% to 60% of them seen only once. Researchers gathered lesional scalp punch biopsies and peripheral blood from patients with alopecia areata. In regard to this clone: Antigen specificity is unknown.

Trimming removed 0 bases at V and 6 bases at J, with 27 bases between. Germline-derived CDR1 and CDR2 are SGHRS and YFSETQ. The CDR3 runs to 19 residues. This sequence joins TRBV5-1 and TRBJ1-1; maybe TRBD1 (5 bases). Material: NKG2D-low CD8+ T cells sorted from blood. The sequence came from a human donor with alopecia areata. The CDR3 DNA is TGCGCCAGCAGCTTGGCGTTAGGGTTCCCGAAAACCGGGACGGCTGAAGCTTTCTTT. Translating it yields CASSLALGFPKTGTAEAFF.